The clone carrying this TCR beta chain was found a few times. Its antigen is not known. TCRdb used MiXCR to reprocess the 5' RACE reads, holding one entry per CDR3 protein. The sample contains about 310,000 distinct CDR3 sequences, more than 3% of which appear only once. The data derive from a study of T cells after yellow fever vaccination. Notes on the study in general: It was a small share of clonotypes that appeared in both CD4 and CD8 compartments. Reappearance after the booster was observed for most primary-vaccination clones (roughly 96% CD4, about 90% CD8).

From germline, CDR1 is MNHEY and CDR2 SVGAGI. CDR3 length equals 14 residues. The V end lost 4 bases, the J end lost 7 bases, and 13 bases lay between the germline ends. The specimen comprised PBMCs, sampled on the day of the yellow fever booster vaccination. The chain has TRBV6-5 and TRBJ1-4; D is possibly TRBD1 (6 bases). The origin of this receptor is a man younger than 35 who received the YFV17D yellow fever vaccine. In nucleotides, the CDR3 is TGTGCCAGCAGTTCGGGGGGCGCAGGTGAAAAACTGTTTTTT. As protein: CASSSGGAGEKLFF.